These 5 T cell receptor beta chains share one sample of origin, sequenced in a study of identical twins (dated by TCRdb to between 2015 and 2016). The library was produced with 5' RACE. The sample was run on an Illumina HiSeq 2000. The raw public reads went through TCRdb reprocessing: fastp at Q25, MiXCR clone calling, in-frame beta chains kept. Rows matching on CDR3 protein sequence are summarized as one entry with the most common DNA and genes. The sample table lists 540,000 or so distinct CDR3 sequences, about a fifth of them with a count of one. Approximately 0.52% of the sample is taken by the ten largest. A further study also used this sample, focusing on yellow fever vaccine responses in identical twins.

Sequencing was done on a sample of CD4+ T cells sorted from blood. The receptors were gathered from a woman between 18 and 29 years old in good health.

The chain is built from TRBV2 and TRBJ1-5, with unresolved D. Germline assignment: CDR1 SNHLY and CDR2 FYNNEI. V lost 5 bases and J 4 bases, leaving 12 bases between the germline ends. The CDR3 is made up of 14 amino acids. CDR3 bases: TGTGCCAGCAGTCAGGCAGGATATAATCAGCCCCAGCATTTT. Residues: CASSQAGYNQPQHF.

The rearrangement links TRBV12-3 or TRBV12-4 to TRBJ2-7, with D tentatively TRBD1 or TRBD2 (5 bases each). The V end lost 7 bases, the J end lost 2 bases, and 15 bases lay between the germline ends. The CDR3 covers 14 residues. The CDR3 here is CASKPGPGTYEQYF. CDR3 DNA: TGTGCCAGCAAACCGGGGCCCGGCACCTACGAGCAGTACTTC.

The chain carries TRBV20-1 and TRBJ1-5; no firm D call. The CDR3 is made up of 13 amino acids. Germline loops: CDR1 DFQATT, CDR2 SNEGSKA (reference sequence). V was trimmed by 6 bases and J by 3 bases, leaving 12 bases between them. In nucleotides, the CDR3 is TGCAGTGCCCAAGCCGGTTCCAATCAGCCCCAGCATTTT. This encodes CSAQAGSNQPQHF.

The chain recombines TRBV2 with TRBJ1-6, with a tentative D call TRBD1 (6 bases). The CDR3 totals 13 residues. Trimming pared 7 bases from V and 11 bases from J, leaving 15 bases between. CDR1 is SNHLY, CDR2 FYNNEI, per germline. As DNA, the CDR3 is TGTGCCAGCATTGGACAGACCGGGACACCCCTCCACTTT. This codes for CASIGQTGTPLHF.

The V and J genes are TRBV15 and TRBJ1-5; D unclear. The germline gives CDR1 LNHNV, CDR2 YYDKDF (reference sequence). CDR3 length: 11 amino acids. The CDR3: CGAGQNQPQHF. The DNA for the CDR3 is TGTGGGGCTGGGCAGAATCAGCCCCAGCATTTT.